A single sample gave rise to the 30 T cell receptor beta chains below, sequenced in a study of control samples from healthy donors and cancer patients. Sequenced by immunoSEQ multiplex PCR; TCRdb stores in-frame clones only, minus some. Of about 140,000 clones in the sample, roughly 90% are singletons; the top ten hold around 11%. The source material was blood. These receptors were obtained from a young man in good health.

The chain joins TRBV2 to TRBJ1-5; D is unclear. The CDR3 contains 13 residues. Germline assignment: CDR1 SNHLY and CDR2 FYNNEI. The ends were cut back, 2 bases at V and 6 bases at J, with 8 bases in the middle. The CDR3 protein is CASSESRAQPQHF. CDR3 nucleotides: TGTGCCAGCAGTGAATCGAGGGCTCAGCCCCAGCATTTT.

In DNA form, the CDR3 reads TGTGCCAGCAGCCAAGTCGGGGGGAGTGCAGATACGCAGTATTTT. Protein: CASSQVGGSADTQYF. The rearrangement joins TRBV4-2 to TRBJ2-3; 7 bases are a match to TRBD2. Germline CDR1 is LGHNA and CDR2 is YNFKEQ. This CDR3 is built from 15 residues. V dropped 1 base and J dropped 4; count of bases not matched to a gene: 5.

The CDR3 spells CASSLGGAGDPGELFF. The CDR3 DNA is TGTGCCAGCAGCCTGGGAGGGGCAGGGGATCCCGGGGAGCTGTTTTTT. This chain joins TRBV5-4 and TRBJ2-2; D possibly corresponds to TRBD2 (7 bases). Trimming removed 4 bases from V and 6 bases from J, with 19 bases in between. CDR3 length: 16 amino acids. Per germline, CDR1 SGHNT and CDR2 YYREEE (reference sequence).

The genes are TRBV19 and TRBJ2-2; TRBD1 agrees at 7 bases. J gave up 8 bases and V 5 bases, and 11 bases lay outside the gene matches. Per the germline V gene, CDR1 is LNHDA and CDR2 is SQIVND (reference sequence). The CDR3 loop spans 15 amino acids. CDR3 DNA sequence: TGTGCCAGTAGTCTAAACTCAGGGGGTATGGGGGAGCTGTTTTTT. This encodes CASSLNSGGMGELFF.

This clone was recorded once. The chain links TRBV7-2 to TRBJ1-1; D not certain. The germline gives CDR1 SGHTA, CDR2 FQGNSA. The CDR3 runs to 12 residues. V dropped 3 bases and J dropped 2 bases, with 4 bases sitting between them. The CDR3 DNA sequence: TGTGCCAGCAGCTTCCCAAACACTGAAGCTTTCTTT. Its protein is CASSFPNTEAFF.

This clone was observed a single time. The chain carries TRBV5-1 and TRBJ2-7; D uncertain. The CDR3 has 12 amino acids. The germline V gene encodes CDR1 SGHRS and CDR2 YFSETQ. The V and J ends lost 6 bases and 0 bases respectively, with 7 bases between them. The CDR3 sequence is CASISSSYEQYF. The CDR3 DNA reads TGCGCCAGCATTAGCTCCTCCTACGAGCAGTACTTC.

The chain combines TRBV29-1 with TRBJ1-1, with 10 bases aligning to TRBD1. The V gene end was trimmed by 7 bases and the J gene end by 3 bases; junction bases not matched to a gene: 2. Germline CDR1 and CDR2: SQVTM and ANQGSEA. CDR3 size: 12 residues. CDR3 in DNA: TGCAGCGCCGGGACAGGGGACACTGAAGCTTTCTTT. This sequence encodes CSAGTGDTEAFF. Supplemented by reference TRBV29-1 and TRBJ1-1, the full variable domain reads SAVISQKPSRDICQRGTSLTIQCQVDSQVTMMFWYRQQPGQSLTLIATANQGSEATYESGFVIDKFPISRPNLTFSTLTVSNMSPEDSSIYLCSAGTGDTEAFFGQGTRLTVV.

The chain couples TRBV24-1 to TRBJ1-6, with unresolved D. Deletions cut 9 bases from V and 1 base from J, with 18 bases between. This CDR3 has 17 amino acids. The germline V gene has CDR1 KGHDR and CDR2 SFDVKD. The CDR3 is CATGRAGTPSYNSPLHF. CDR3 in DNA: TGTGCCACCGGGCGGGCCGGTACGCCGTCCTATAATTCACCCCTCCACTTT.

The V and J genes are TRBV4-2 and TRBJ2-1; D unclear. The germline gives CDR1 LGHNA, CDR2 YNFKEQ. Trimming took 2 bases from V and 10 from J, leaving 15 bases between them. The CDR3 has 14 residues. This CDR3 is CASSQNDRDGEQFF. The CDR3 DNA reads as TGTGCCAGCAGCCAAAACGACCGAGACGGGGAGCAGTTCTTC.

This chain links TRBV5-5 with TRBJ2-3; 13 bases agree with TRBD2. The CDR3 runs to 17 residues. With 4 bases clipped from V and 8 bases from J, the junction kept 13 bases outside the gene matches. Germline V CDR1 and CDR2: SGHKS, YYEKEE (reference sequence). The chain's CDR3 is CASSDTRGTSGIGTQYF. The DNA of the CDR3 is TGTGCCAGCAGCGACACCCGCGGGACTAGCGGGATAGGTACGCAGTATTTT.

This clone was counted once. V is TRBV9 and J is TRBJ2-7, with 9 bases lining up with TRBD1. The ends lost 4 bases at V and 3 bases at J; junction bases unmatched: 8. The CDR3 has 15 residues. Germline V lookup: CDR1 SGDLS, CDR2 YYNGEE. In DNA, the CDR3 is TGTGCCAGCAGCCCTCGGACAGGGGAGATCTACGAGCAGTACTTC. This sequence encodes CASSPRTGEIYEQYF. The full variable domain, its missing parts supplied by reference TRBV9 and TRBJ2-7, is DSGVTQTPKHLITATGQRVTLRCSPRSGDLSVYWYQQSLDQGLQFLIQYYNGEERAKGNILERFSAQQFPDLHSELNLSSLELGDSALYFCASSPRTGEIYEQYFGPGTRLTVT.

This chain joins TRBV2 and TRBJ2-7, with TRBD2 matching 13 bases. Germline CDR1 SNHLY, CDR2 FYNNEI. The V gene end was trimmed by 4 bases and the J gene end by 3 bases; junction bases not matched to a gene: 0. The CDR3 length is 14 residues. The CDR3 coding sequence is TGTGCCAGCAGTGGGACTAGCGGGGGCTACGAGCAGTACTTC. Its translation: CASSGTSGGYEQYF.

The sample holds a few counts of this clone. The gene calls are TRBV5-4 and TRBJ2-3, with TRBD2 as a possible D gene (6 bases). The CDR3 is 15 residues long. V dropped 3 bases and J dropped 2 bases, with 13 bases sitting between them. The V gene's germline CDR1 is SGHNT and CDR2 YYREEE (reference sequence). The CDR3 DNA is TGTGCCAGCAGCTCCGGACGGGAGTTCACAGATACGCAGTATTTT. This translates into CASSSGREFTDTQYF.

The genes are TRBV3-1 (or the pseudogene TRBV3-2) and TRBJ2-1, with D perhaps matching TRBD2 (5 bases). Germline V CDR1 and CDR2: LGHDT, YNNKEL (reference sequence). CDR3 length equals 16 residues. V lost 4 bases and J lost 9, with 22 bases in between. The chain's CDR3 is CASSLLAPQKPSEQFF. Here the CDR3 DNA reads TGTGCCAGCAGCCTATTAGCGCCCCAGAAGCCAAGTGAGCAGTTCTTC.

Here the CDR3 DNA reads TGCGCCAGCAGCATTGACAGGGGGGTGGCCAAAAACATTCAGTACTTC. Encoded protein: CASSIDRGVAKNIQYF. The chain joins TRBV4-3 to TRBJ2-4; 9 bases align to TRBD1. In germline, CDR1 is LGHNA, CDR2 YSLEER. The trim removed 5 bases at V and 1 base at J, leaving 6 bases unmatched. The CDR3 loop spans 16 amino acids.

This chain connects TRBV28 to TRBJ2-1, with D hard to call. CDR3 length: 15 residues. V lost 5 bases to trimming and J lost 5 bases, with 16 bases between them. Looked up from germline, CDR1 is MDHEN and CDR2 is SYDVKM. The CDR3 bases are TGTGCCAGCAGTCCAGGCTTTAGTCGGCACAATGAGCAGTTCTTC. As protein: CASSPGFSRHNEQFF.

This chain uses TRBV19 with TRBJ1-1, with D unresolved. The CDR3 has 16 amino acids. CDR1 is LNHDA and CDR2 is SQIVND in the germline V gene (reference sequence). The ends were cut back, 8 bases at V and 1 base at J, with 20 bases in the middle. CDR3 residues: CASRSESYSPNTEAFF. The CDR3 bases are TGTGCCAGTCGGTCTGAATCGTACAGTCCGAACACTGAAGCTTTCTTT.

V is TRBV19 and J is TRBJ2-1; D could derive from TRBD1 or TRBD2 (5 bases each). The CDR3 runs to 16 residues. With 3 bases removed from V and 0 bases from J, the gap between germline ends came to 12 bases. In germline, CDR1 is LNHDA, CDR2 SQIVND (reference sequence). CDR3 nucleotides: TGTGCCAGTAGTATGAAGGGACCCGGCTCCTACAATGAGCAGTTCTTC. Translation gives CASSMKGPGSYNEQFF. Combining the CDR3 with reference TRBV19 and TRBJ2-1 gives the whole variable domain DGGITQSPKYLFRKEGQNVTLSCEQNLNHDAMYWYRQDPGQGLRLIYYSQIVNDFQKGDIAEGYSVSREKKESFPLTVTSAQKNPTAFYLCASSMKGPGSYNEQFFGPGTRLTVL.

The chain couples TRBV20-1 to TRBJ2-3; the match to TRBD2 covers 7 bases. From germline, CDR1 is DFQATT and CDR2 SNEGSKA (reference sequence). The V and J ends lost 3 bases and 1 base, in that order; junction bases with no gene match: 7. CDR3 length: 15 residues. Here the CDR3 DNA reads TGCAGTGCTAGTGGCCTAGCGGTCGGCACAGATACGCAGTATTTT. The encoded protein is CSASGLAVGTDTQYF.

The gene calls are TRBV10-3 and TRBJ2-7; 10 bases fit TRBD2. CDR1 is ENHRY, CDR2 SYGVKD, per germline. After removal of 0 bases from V and 5 bases from J, the junction contained 4 bases not matched to a gene. The CDR3 consists of 15 residues. The CDR3 protein is CAISESGLAGDEQYF. CDR3 coding DNA: TGTGCCATCAGTGAGTCTGGGCTAGCGGGAGACGAGCAGTACTTC.

The V gene is TRBV9, the J gene TRBJ2-3, with 11 bases fitting TRBD2. Germline CDR1 reads SGDLS; CDR2 reads YYNGEE. V was pared by 4 bases and J by 2 bases, with 6 bases of the junction left unmatched. The CDR3 is 16 amino acids. The CDR3 DNA sequence: TGTGCCAGCAGCCCACGACTAGCGGGGATCACAGATACGCAGTATTTT. Translating gives CASSPRLAGITDTQYF.

The gene calls are TRBV11-2 and TRBJ2-3; 11 bases are a match to TRBD2. The CDR3 is 15 residues long. The germline CDR1 and CDR2 sequences are SGHAT and FQNNGV. Trimming took 6 bases from V and 5 from J; bases not matched to a gene: 7. As DNA, the CDR3 is TGTGCCAGCAGTCATAGCGGGAGGGTGGTAGATACGCAGTATTTT. This codes for CASSHSGRVVDTQYF.

This rearrangement joins TRBV28 to TRBJ2-1; 11 bases are a match to TRBD1. This CDR3 has 17 residues. The germline V gene has CDR1 MDHEN and CDR2 SYDVKM. Trimming cost V 6 bases and J 7 bases; bases outside gene matches: 14. The CDR3, as DNA: TGTGCCAGCAGCACGCGGGACAGGGGGTCGCTTGTTAATGAGCAGTTCTTC. Its protein product is CASSTRDRGSLVNEQFF.

This rearrangement joins TRBV6-6 to TRBJ2-7; D ambiguous. Germline CDR1 is MNHNY and CDR2 is SVGAGI (reference sequence). This CDR3 contains 13 residues. Trimming removed 6 bases at V and 1 base at J, with 10 bases between. Written as DNA, the CDR3 is TGTGCCAGCAGGAAACCAGCTTCCTACGAGCAGTACTTC. This translates into CASRKPASYEQYF.

The chain recombines TRBV28 with TRBJ2-5; no definite D call. Looked up from germline, CDR1 is MDHEN and CDR2 is SYDVKM. This CDR3 has 12 residues. Trimming stripped 6 bases from V and 3 bases from J, with 8 bases between. The CDR3 nucleotides are TGTGCCAGCAGCCTAACGAAAGAGACCCAGTACTTC. This translates into CASSLTKETQYF. The full variable domain, rest sourced from reference TRBV28 and TRBJ2-5, is DVKVTQSSRYLVKRTGEKVFLECVQDMDHENMFWYRQDPGLGLRLIYFSYDVKMKEKGDIPEGYSVSREKKERFSLILESASTNQTSMYLCASSLTKETQYFGPGTRLLVL.

The V and J genes are TRBV6-5 and TRBJ1-3; TRBD1 might be the D (5 bases). This CDR3 has 14 amino acids. V was clipped by 6 bases and J by 0 bases, with 9 bases between them. Germline V gene sequence: CDR1 MNHEY, CDR2 SVGAGI. CDR3 in DNA: TGTGCCAGCAGACGGGACGGCTCTGGAAACACCATATATTTT. It translates to CASRRDGSGNTIYF.

The chain joins TRBV7-2 to TRBJ1-1; the D gene is possibly TRBD1 (5 bases). The CDR3 contains 16 residues. The ends were cut back, 2 bases at V and 0 bases at J, with 13 bases in the middle. Germline V gives CDR1 SGHTA, CDR2 FQGNSA. CDR3 bases: TGTGCCAGCAGCTTAAAGGCCGGGACTGTGAACACTGAAGCTTTCTTT. It yields the protein CASSLKAGTVNTEAFF.

The chain is built from TRBV28 and TRBJ2-1; possibly TRBD1 for D (6 bases). Looked up from germline, CDR1 is MDHEN and CDR2 is SYDVKM. V was shortened by 6 bases and J by 4 bases, with 16 bases between the two germline ends. This CDR3 contains 15 residues. Written as DNA, the CDR3 is TGTGCCAGCAGCCCGGACGAGACAGGATACAATGAGCAGTTCTTC. Protein: CASSPDETGYNEQFF.

A word on this clone: Other DNA sequences from this sample encode an identical CDR3 as well. The chain joins TRBV18 to TRBJ2-1; D is possibly TRBD1 (5 bases). V lost 3 bases and J lost 0, with 12 bases in between. CDR1 and CDR2 (germline): KGHSH, LQKENI. There are 16 residues in the CDR3. Here the CDR3 reads CASSPRRQSSYNEQFF. The CDR3 region has the DNA TGTGCCAGCTCACCGCGAAGACAGAGCTCCTACAATGAGCAGTTCTTC.

V usage is TRBV5-4 and J usage is TRBJ2-5; 7 bases line up with TRBD2. The length of the CDR3 is 13 residues. Germline V CDR1 and CDR2: SGHNT, YYREEE (reference sequence). V gave up 4 bases and J gave up 7 bases; unmatched junction bases: 7. CDR3 loop: CASSASGPGTQYF. CDR3 bases: TGTGCCAGCAGCGCTAGCGGTCCGGGGACCCAGTACTTC. Full variable domain (outside the CDR3, taken from reference TRBV5-4 and TRBJ2-5): ETGVTQSPTHLIKTRGQQVTLRCSSQSGHNTVSWYQQALGQGPQFIFQYYREEENGRGNFPPRFSGLQFPNYSSELNVNALELDDSALYLCASSASGPGTQYFGPGTRLLVL.